The 27 T cell receptor beta chains in this list originate from one sample, sequenced in a study of OX40 agonist ivuxolimab in advanced cancers. Sequencing was performed with immunoSEQ multiplex PCR; in TCRdb, only in-frame clones are kept and a portion is missing. The data contain tens of thousands of clones, around 90% of them seen just once; the ten biggest clones take up 0.45% to 0.55%. The input for sequencing was CD4+ or CD8+ T cells sorted from blood, taken in a trial of the OX40 agonist ivuxolimab. The source of these receptors is an adult with an advanced solid tumor such as melanoma, head and neck, liver or kidney cancer.

This sequence joins TRBV7-8 and TRBJ2-7; 11 positions match TRBD1. This CDR3 is 15 amino acids long. Germline CDR1 is SGHVS and CDR2 is FQNEAQ. V lost 5 bases and J lost 7; bases outside the gene matches: 10. The CDR3 nucleotides read TGTGCCAGCAGCACGAGGACAGGGGGCGGAAAGGAGCAGTACTTC. Its protein is CASSTRTGGGKEQYF.

This chain joins TRBV5-5 and TRBJ2-7; D uncertain. There are 13 residues in the CDR3. V was pared by 1 base and J by 6 bases, with 11 bases between. From germline, CDR1 is SGHKS and CDR2 YYEKEE (reference sequence). In nucleotides, the CDR3 is TGTGCCAGCAGCTTGCGAGCAGACGGCGAGCAGTACTTC. Protein sequence: CASSLRADGEQYF.

The J gene is TRBJ1-1, the V gene TRBV7-8; 7 bases line up with TRBD1. The V gene end was trimmed by 5 bases and the J gene end by 1 base; junction bases not matched to a gene: 4. Germline CDR1 reads SGHVS; CDR2 reads FQNEAQ. The CDR3 is 14 residues long. CDR3 residues: CASSVRGGNTEAFF. The CDR3, as DNA: TGTGCCAGCAGCGTCAGGGGGGGGAACACTGAAGCTTTCTTT.

The chain recombines TRBV4-3 with TRBJ2-7; D is perhaps TRBD2 (6 bases). Germline loops: CDR1 LGHNA, CDR2 YSLEER. The CDR3 has 14 residues. Between the trimmed V and J ends, which lost 4 bases and 4 bases, there was a span of 14 bases. CDR3 in DNA: TGCGCCAGCAGCCGGGAACGGGCGGGGTACGAGCAGTACTTC. Protein product: CASSRERAGYEQYF.

The CDR3 spells CASSFRIGVSDTQYF. As DNA, the CDR3 is TGTGCCAGCAGCTTTAGGATTGGGGTCTCAGATACGCAGTATTTT. This chain links TRBV7-2 with TRBJ2-3; no clear D. Germline V gene lookup returns CDR1 SGHTA and CDR2 FQGNSA. V dropped 3 bases and J dropped 4 bases, with 14 bases sitting between them. The CDR3 totals 15 residues.

This clone showed up just once. This chain connects TRBV6-1 to TRBJ2-7; the match to TRBD1 covers 7 bases. The junction had 16 bases not matched to a gene; V was cut back by 9 bases and J by 5 bases. Germline CDR1 MNHNS, CDR2 SASEGT. CDR3 length equals 15 residues. CDR3 loop: CASGGPTGRSDEQYF. The DNA for the CDR3 is TGTGCCAGTGGTGGTCCGACAGGGCGATCCGACGAGCAGTACTTC.

This clone was seen once. In nucleotides, the CDR3 is TGTGCCAGCAGCTCCCGGGACCACAACCAACCCCTCCACTTT. Residues: CASSSRDHNQPLHF. The genes are TRBV5-4 and TRBJ1-6; tentative D call: TRBD1 (5 bases). This CDR3 has 14 amino acids. The germline CDR1 and CDR2 sequences are SGHNT and YYREEE (reference sequence). Trimming stripped 3 bases from V and 12 bases from J, with 16 bases between.

The chain is built from TRBV11-1 and TRBJ2-1; 14 bases match TRBD2. This CDR3 has 18 amino acids. In germline, CDR1 is SGHAT, CDR2 FQDESV (reference sequence). V shed 1 base and J 9 bases; nucleotides not matched to a gene: 11. For the CDR3, the DNA is TGTGCCAGCAGCTTAGAAGGGACTAGCGGGAGTAGAGGAGGTGAGCAGTTCTTC. Translating it yields CASSLEGTSGSRGGEQFF.

This chain uses TRBV14 with TRBJ2-7; possible D gene TRBD2, 6 bases. V was pared by 3 bases and J by 0 bases, with 15 bases between. The CDR3 has 16 residues. Germline CDR1 SGHDN, CDR2 FVKESK. The CDR3 region has the DNA TGTGCCAGCAGCCACCGCGAGGGGAGGTTCTCCTACGAGCAGTACTTC. Translating it yields CASSHREGRFSYEQYF.

In its sample, this clone was seen once. The chain carries TRBV7-2 and TRBJ2-3; 11 positions agree with TRBD2. CDR3 length: 15 amino acids. V shed 5 bases and J 2 bases; nucleotides not matched to a gene: 3. CDR1 SGHTA and CDR2 FQGNSA come from the germline V gene. The DNA of the CDR3 is TGTGCCAGCAGCCCGACTAGCGGGAACACAGATACGCAGTATTTT. Protein product: CASSPTSGNTDTQYF.

CDR3 in amino acids: CASSQDSSRETQYF. CDR3 in DNA: TGCGCCAGCAGCCAAGATTCTAGCCGAGAGACCCAGTACTTC. The chain couples TRBV4-3 to TRBJ2-5, with a weak D call TRBD2 (5 bases). Germline lookup yields CDR1 LGHNA and CDR2 YSLEER. The V end was cut by 0 bases, the J end by 4 bases, with 9 bases between. This CDR3 has 14 amino acids.

This clone was picked up one time. The chain couples TRBV14 to TRBJ1-2; unclear D gene. CDR1 SGHDN and CDR2 FVKESK come from the germline V gene. The CDR3 is 13 residues long. V shed 4 bases and J shed 4 bases, with 10 bases lying between them. The CDR3 protein is CASSRVAGYGYTF. CDR3 DNA sequence: TGTGCCAGCAGCCGCGTAGCGGGCTATGGCTACACCTTC. The variable domain in full, with the rest retrieved from reference TRBV14 and TRBJ1-2, is EAGVTQFPSHSVIEKGQTVTLRCDPISGHDNLYWYRRVMGKEIKFLLHFVKESKQDESGMPNNRFLAERTGGTYSTLKVQPAELEDSGVYFCASSRVAGYGYTFGSGTRLTVV.

The rearrangement links TRBV28 to TRBJ1-2, with no clear D. Germline V gene lookup returns CDR1 MDHEN and CDR2 SYDVKM. Trimming cost V 3 bases and J 3 bases, with 17 bases left between them. The CDR3 totals 16 residues. The CDR3 is CASSLTGPLEDYGYTF. In nucleotides, the CDR3 is TGTGCCAGCAGTTTGACCGGCCCTCTAGAGGACTATGGCTACACCTTC.

This chain joins TRBV27 and TRBJ2-1, with unresolved D. Deletions cut 2 bases from V and 14 bases from J, with 10 bases between. This CDR3 has 11 residues. Germline assignment: CDR1 MNHEY and CDR2 SMNVEV (reference sequence). DNA for the CDR3: TGTGCCAGCAGTTTAAGAGGTCAGGAGTTCTTC. This translates into CASSLRGQEFF.

V usage is TRBV7-8 and J usage is TRBJ2-3, with 7 bases lining up with TRBD2. The length of the CDR3 is 15 residues. Germline V lookup: CDR1 SGHVS, CDR2 FQNEAQ. With 4 bases clipped from V and 4 bases from J, the junction kept 8 bases outside the gene matches. The CDR3 spells CASSSPTGGADTQYF. The CDR3 nucleotides are TGTGCCAGCAGCTCCCCAACGGGAGGCGCAGATACGCAGTATTTT.

V is TRBV19 and J is TRBJ2-6; D is possibly TRBD2 (7 bases). This CDR3 comprises 16 residues. Germline CDR1 and CDR2: LNHDA and SQIVND (reference sequence). Trimming stripped 8 bases from V and 2 bases from J, with 16 bases between. The DNA for the CDR3 is TGTGCCAGTTCTCCCCAAGGGGGGGCTGGGGCCAACGTCCTGACTTTC. Its protein is CASSPQGGAGANVLTF.

This chain uses TRBV9 with TRBJ1-2, with 9 bases that match TRBD1. Germline CDR1 reads SGDLS; CDR2 reads YYNGEE. Unmatched junction bases numbered 11, after V lost 4 bases and J lost 7 bases. The CDR3 sequence is 15 residues long. This CDR3 is CASSSYRGLGLGYTF. The DNA for the CDR3 is TGTGCCAGCAGCTCTTACAGGGGGCTTGGTCTTGGCTACACCTTC.

This chain uses TRBV6-1 with TRBJ2-1; either TRBD1 or TRBD2 may fit D (5 bases each). Germline loops: CDR1 MNHNS, CDR2 SASEGT. The CDR3 spans 17 residues. V dropped 3 bases and J dropped 7 bases, with 22 bases sitting between them. The CDR3, as DNA: TGTGCCAGCAGTGATCCTTTTACATCGGGACCCAAAAATGAGCAGTTCTTC. It specifies CASSDPFTSGPKNEQFF.

The CDR3 protein is CASSWGSGRNTEAFF. CDR3 sequence (DNA): TGTGCCAGCAGCTGGGGTTCAGGACGTAACACTGAAGCTTTCTTT. The chain is built from TRBV7-9 and TRBJ1-1, with D unclear. The V and J ends lost 4 bases and 2 bases respectively, with 14 bases between them. The CDR3 contains 15 residues. Germline values: CDR1 SEHNR, CDR2 FQNEAQ (reference sequence).

J is TRBJ2-5 and V is TRBV6-5; D is perhaps TRBD1 (5 bases). Looked up from germline, CDR1 is MNHEY and CDR2 is SVGAGI. The V end was cut by 2 bases, the J end by 8 bases, with 12 bases between. The CDR3 runs 13 residues. CDR3 nucleotides: TGTGCCAGCAGTTACGTATTCAGGGCAACCCAGTACTTC. Translating it yields CASSYVFRATQYF.

The chain links TRBV27 to TRBJ1-2; D may be TRBD1 (5 bases). The CDR3 contains 16 residues. In germline, CDR1 is MNHEY, CDR2 SMNVEV (reference sequence). The V gene lost 3 bases and the J gene lost 3 bases, with 17 bases spanning the gap. CDR3: CASSFLRGRRDYGYTF. The CDR3 coding sequence is TGTGCCAGCAGTTTCCTTAGGGGTCGCCGGGACTATGGCTACACCTTC.

CDR3 DNA: TGTGCCAGCAGCCGCATGCCGGGGCTAGCGGGAGAGTACGAGCAGTACTTC. Its translation: CASSRMPGLAGEYEQYF. The chain couples TRBV4-2 to TRBJ2-7, with 10 nucleotides matching TRBD2. Looked up from germline, CDR1 is LGHNA and CDR2 is YNFKEQ. V lost 4 bases, J lost 4 bases, and 13 bases stayed unmatched. The CDR3 covers 17 residues.

The chain employs TRBV4-3 and TRBJ1-5; D gene unclear. CDR1 and CDR2 (germline): LGHNA, YSLEER. The CDR3 sequence is 16 residues long. The V end lost 0 bases, the J end lost 2 bases, and 11 bases lay between the germline ends. The CDR3 bases are TGCGCCAGCAGCCAAGAAATCGAGTTTGGCAATCAGCCCCAGCATTTT. Its translation is CASSQEIEFGNQPQHF.

The chain has TRBV6-5 and TRBJ2-7; 12 bases align to TRBD1. Trimming at V came to 1 base and at J to 7 bases, leaving 5 bases not matched to a gene. Germline V gives CDR1 MNHEY, CDR2 SVGAGI. This CDR3 is built from 15 residues. CDR3 in DNA: TGTGCCAGCAGTTACTTAGGGACAGGGGGCTCGGAGCAGTACTTC. This codes for CASSYLGTGGSEQYF.

The V call is TRBV29-1, the J call TRBJ2-7, with TRBD1 as a possible D gene (5 bases). The CDR3 is made up of 11 amino acids. CDR1 and CDR2 (germline): SQVTM, ANQGSEA. V shed 7 bases and J shed 4 bases, with 11 bases lying between them. This chain's CDR3 is CSGQTEYEQYF. The DNA for the CDR3 is TGCAGCGGCCAGACAGAATACGAGCAGTACTTC.

This sequence joins TRBV7-3 and TRBJ2-1; 9 bases are shared with TRBD2. With 4 bases clipped from V and 6 bases from J, the junction kept 7 bases outside the gene matches. Germline V gene data show CDR1 as SGHTA and CDR2 as FQGTGA. The CDR3 consists of 15 residues. CDR3 region: CASSSEAGGGNEQFF. CDR3 nucleotides: TGTGCCAGCAGCTCCGAAGCGGGAGGAGGCAATGAGCAGTTCTTC.

V is TRBV5-5 and J is TRBJ2-2, with 11 bases fitting TRBD2. The germline V gene has CDR1 SGHKS and CDR2 YYEKEE (reference sequence). The length of the CDR3 is 19 residues. V dropped 1 base and J dropped 4; count of bases not matched to a gene: 12. CDR3 region: CASSLKAVAGGPFTGELFF. Here the CDR3 DNA reads TGTGCCAGCAGCTTGAAGGCGGTAGCGGGAGGGCCGTTCACCGGGGAGCTGTTTTTT.